The 2 T cell receptor beta chains presented below share a single source sample, sequenced in a study of early T cells in non-severe SARS-CoV-2 infection. Via MiXCR, TCRdb re-called the 5' RACE reads, giving one row per CDR3 protein. The table lists 65,000 to 75,000 distinct CDR3 sequences, approximately 10% of them singletons. The sample consisted of whole blood. Source of these receptors: an adult who was a healthcare worker with PCR-confirmed SARS-CoV-2 infection or an uninfected control (not recorded which).

In its sample, this clonotype was seen a few times. The chain couples TRBV29-1 to TRBJ1-4; TRBD1 is a possible D gene (5 bases). Trimming left V 0 bases short and J 11 bases short, with 13 bases between. Germline V gene sequence: CDR1 SQVTM, CDR2 ANQGSEA. The CDR3 covers 13 residues. CDR3 protein: CSVEDLWKGKLFF. CDR3 DNA sequence: TGCAGCGTTGAAGATCTTTGGAAGGGGAAACTGTTTTTT. The full variable domain, rest sourced from reference TRBV29-1 and TRBJ1-4, is SAVISQKPSRDICQRGTSLTIQCQVDSQVTMMFWYRQQPGQSLTLIATANQGSEATYESGFVIDKFPISRPNLTFSTLTVSNMSPEDSSIYLCSVEDLWKGKLFFGSGTQLSVL.

This clonotype was recorded at least ten times. This chain joins TRBV7-8 and TRBJ1-6; unclear D gene. The CDR3 spans 15 residues. Germline CDR1 SGHVS, CDR2 FQNEAQ. The germline V and J ends were trimmed by 6 bases and 0 bases, with 9 bases remaining between them. The CDR3 bases are TGTGCCAGCAGAGCGAGGCCCTCCTATAATTCACCCCTCCACTTT. This encodes CASRARPSYNSPLHF.